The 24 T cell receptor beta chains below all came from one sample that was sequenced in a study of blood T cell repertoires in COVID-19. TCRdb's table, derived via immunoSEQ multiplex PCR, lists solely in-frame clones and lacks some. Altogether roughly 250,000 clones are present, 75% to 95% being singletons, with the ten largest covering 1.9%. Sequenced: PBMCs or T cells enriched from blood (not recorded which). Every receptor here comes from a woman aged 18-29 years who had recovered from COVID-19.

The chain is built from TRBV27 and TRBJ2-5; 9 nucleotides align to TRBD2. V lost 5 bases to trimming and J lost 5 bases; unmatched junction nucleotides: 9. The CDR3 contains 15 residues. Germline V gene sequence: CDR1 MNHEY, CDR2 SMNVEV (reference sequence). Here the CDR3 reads CASSEGTSHGETQYF. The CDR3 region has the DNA TGTGCCAGCAGTGAAGGGACTAGCCACGGGGAGACCCAGTACTTC.

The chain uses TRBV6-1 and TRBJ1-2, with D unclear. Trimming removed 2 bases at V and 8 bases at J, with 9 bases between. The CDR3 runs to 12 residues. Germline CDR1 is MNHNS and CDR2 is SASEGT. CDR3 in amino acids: CASSEPPRGYTF. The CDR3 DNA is TGTGCCAGCAGTGAACCCCCTAGGGGCTACACCTTC.

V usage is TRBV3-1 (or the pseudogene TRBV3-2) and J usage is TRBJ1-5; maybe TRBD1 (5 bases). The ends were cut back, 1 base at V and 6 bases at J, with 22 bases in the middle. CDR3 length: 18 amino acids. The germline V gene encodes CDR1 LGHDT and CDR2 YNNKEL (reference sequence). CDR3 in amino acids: CASSQGIRPSGGSQPQHF. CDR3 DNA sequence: TGTGCCAGCAGCCAAGGGATTCGTCCTTCGGGGGGGAGTCAGCCCCAGCATTTT.

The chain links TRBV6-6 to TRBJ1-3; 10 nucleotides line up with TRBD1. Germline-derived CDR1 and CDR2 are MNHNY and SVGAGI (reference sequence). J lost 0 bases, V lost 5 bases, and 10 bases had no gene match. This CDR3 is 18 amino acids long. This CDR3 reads CASSPGTGDTGSGNTIYF. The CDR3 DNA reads TGTGCCAGCAGTCCCGGGACAGGGGACACTGGCTCTGGAAACACCATATATTTT.

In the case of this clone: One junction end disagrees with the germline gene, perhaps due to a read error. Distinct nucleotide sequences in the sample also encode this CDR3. This chain's CDR3 is CASSLSGTRYGYTF. CDR3 bases: TGTGCTAGCAGCTTGAGTGGGACTCGCTATGGCTACACCTTC. The genes are TRBV5-4 and TRBJ1-2; TRBD1 is a possible D gene (5 bases). The germline CDR1 and CDR2 sequences are SGHNT and YYREEE (reference sequence). The CDR3 covers 14 residues.

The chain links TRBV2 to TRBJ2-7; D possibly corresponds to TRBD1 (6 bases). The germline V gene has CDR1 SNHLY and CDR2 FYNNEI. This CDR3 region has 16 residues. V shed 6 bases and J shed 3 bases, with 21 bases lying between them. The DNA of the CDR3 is TGTGCCAGCAGCCTTACACTAGGGACAACGGTCTACGAGCAGTACTTC. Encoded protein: CASSLTLGTTVYEQYF.

The DNA for the CDR3 is TGTGCCAGCAGCTTAAATCCGGGGAAGGTCACCGGGGAGCTGTTTTTT. Translating gives CASSLNPGKVTGELFF. The rearrangement links TRBV7-3 to TRBJ2-2; perhaps TRBD2 as D (5 bases). Germline lookup yields CDR1 SGHTA and CDR2 FQGTGA. The V and J ends lost 1 base and 4 bases respectively, with 13 bases between them. The CDR3 length is 16 residues.

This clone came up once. CDR3 DNA: TGTGCCAGCAGCTTAGAGGGACAGTACGCTGAAGCTTTCTTT. This translates into CASSLEGQYAEAFF. The gene calls are TRBV13 and TRBJ1-1, with TRBD1 identical over 7 bases. This CDR3 contains 14 residues. The germline V gene has CDR1 PRHDT and CDR2 FYEKMQ (reference sequence). The trim removed 1 base at V and 6 bases at J, leaving 5 bases unmatched.

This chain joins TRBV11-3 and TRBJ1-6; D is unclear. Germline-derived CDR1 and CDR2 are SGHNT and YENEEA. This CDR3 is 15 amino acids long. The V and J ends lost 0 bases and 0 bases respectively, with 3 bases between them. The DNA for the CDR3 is TGTGCCAGCAGCTTAGACAGCTCCTATAATTCACCCCTCCACTTT. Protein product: CASSLDSSYNSPLHF.

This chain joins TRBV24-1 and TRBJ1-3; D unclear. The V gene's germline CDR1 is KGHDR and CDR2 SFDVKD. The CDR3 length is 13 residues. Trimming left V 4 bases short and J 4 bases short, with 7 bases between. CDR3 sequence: CATSERQGNTIYF. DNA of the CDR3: TGTGCCACCAGTGAGCGGCAAGGAAACACCATATATTTT.

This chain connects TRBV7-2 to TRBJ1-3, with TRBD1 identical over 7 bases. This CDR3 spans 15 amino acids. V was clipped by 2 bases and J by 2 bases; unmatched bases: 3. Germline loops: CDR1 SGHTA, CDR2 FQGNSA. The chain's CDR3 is CASSLTGQAGNTIYF. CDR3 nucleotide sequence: TGTGCCAGCAGCTTAACTGGACAGGCTGGAAACACCATATATTTT.

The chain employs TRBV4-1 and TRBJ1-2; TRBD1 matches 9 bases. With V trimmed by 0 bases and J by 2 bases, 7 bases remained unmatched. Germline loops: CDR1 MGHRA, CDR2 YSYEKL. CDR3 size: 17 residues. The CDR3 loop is CASSQERRDRENYGYTF. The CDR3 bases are TGCGCCAGCAGCCAAGAAAGGAGGGACAGGGAGAACTATGGCTACACCTTC.

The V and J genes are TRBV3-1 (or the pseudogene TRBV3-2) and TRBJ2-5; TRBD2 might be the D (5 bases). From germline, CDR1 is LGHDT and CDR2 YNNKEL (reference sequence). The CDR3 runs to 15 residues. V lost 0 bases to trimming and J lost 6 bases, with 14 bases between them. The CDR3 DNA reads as TGTGCCAGCAGCCAAGACCCGAGAAAGCGGAAGACCCAGTACTTC. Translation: CASSQDPRKRKTQYF.

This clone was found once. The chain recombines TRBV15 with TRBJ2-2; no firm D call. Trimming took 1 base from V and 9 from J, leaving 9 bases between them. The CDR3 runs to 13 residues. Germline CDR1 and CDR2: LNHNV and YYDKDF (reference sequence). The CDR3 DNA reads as TGTGCCACCAGCAGAGGTCAGGAAAGGGAGCTGTTTTTT. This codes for CATSRGQERELFF.

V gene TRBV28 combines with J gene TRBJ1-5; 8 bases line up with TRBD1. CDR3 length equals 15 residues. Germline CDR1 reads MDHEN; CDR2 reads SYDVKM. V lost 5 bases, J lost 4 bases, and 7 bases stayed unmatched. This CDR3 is CASSPEQGANQPQHF. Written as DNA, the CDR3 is TGTGCCAGCAGTCCGGAGCAGGGGGCGAATCAGCCCCAGCATTTT.

CDR3 DNA sequence: TGTGCCATCAGTGAAAGTGGCAGGGGTGGCAATCAGCCCCAGCATTTT. Its protein product is CAISESGRGGNQPQHF. The chain has TRBV10-3 and TRBJ1-5, with D possibly matching TRBD1 (6 bases). Germline V CDR1 and CDR2: ENHRY, SYGVKD. This CDR3 is built from 16 residues. Trimming left V 3 bases short and J 2 bases short, with 14 bases between.

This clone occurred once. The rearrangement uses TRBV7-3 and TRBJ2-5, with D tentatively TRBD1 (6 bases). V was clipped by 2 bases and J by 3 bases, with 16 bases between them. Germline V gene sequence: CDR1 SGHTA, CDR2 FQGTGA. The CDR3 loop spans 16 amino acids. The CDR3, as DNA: TGTGCCAGCAGCTTAGGCCCAGGGGTAGGGGAAGAGACCCAGTACTTC. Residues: CASSLGPGVGEETQYF.

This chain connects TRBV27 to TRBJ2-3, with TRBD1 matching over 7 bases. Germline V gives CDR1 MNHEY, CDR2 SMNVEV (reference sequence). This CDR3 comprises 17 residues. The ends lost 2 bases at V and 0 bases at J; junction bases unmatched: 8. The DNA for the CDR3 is TGTGCCAGCAGTTTAAGGGGACAGACTCCTAGCACAGATACGCAGTATTTT. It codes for CASSLRGQTPSTDTQYF.

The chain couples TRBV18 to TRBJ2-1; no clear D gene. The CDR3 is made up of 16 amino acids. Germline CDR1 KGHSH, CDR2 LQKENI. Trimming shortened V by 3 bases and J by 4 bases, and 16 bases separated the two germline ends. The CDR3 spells CASSPGGRNIYNEQFF. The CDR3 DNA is TGTGCCAGCTCACCTGGTGGCAGGAATATTTACAATGAGCAGTTCTTC.

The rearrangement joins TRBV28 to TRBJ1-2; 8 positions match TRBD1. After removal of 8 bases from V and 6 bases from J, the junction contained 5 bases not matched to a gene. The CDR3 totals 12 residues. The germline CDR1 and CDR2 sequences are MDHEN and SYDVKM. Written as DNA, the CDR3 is TGTGCCAGCGGACAGGGTGGGGATGGCTACACCTTC. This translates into CASGQGGDGYTF.

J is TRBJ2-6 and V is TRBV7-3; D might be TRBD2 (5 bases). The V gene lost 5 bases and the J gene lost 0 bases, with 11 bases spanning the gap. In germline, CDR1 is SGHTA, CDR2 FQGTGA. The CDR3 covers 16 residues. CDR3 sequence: CASSPRAHSGANVLTF. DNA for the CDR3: TGTGCCAGCAGCCCGCGGGCCCACTCTGGGGCCAACGTCCTGACTTTC.

The CDR3 nucleotides are TGTGCCAGCAGTGAACTCAGGTCCTACGAGCAGTACTTC. It encodes CASSELRSYEQYF. The chain has TRBV6-1 and TRBJ2-7; D is undetermined. Germline CDR1 MNHNS, CDR2 SASEGT. V lost 2 bases, J lost 1 base, and 6 bases lay in between. CDR3 length: 13 amino acids.

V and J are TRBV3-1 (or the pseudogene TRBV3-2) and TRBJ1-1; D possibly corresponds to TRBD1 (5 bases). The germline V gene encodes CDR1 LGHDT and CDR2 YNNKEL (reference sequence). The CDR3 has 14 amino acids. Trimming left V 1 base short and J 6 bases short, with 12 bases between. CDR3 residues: CASSQVGARAEAFF. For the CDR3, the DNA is TGTGCCAGCAGCCAAGTTGGGGCGCGAGCTGAAGCTTTCTTT.

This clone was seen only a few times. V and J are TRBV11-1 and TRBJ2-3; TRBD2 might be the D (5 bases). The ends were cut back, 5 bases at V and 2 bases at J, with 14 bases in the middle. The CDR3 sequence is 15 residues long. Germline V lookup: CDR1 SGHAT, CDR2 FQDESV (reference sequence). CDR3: CASSRRLSPTDTQYF. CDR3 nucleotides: TGTGCCAGCAGCCGCCGACTAAGTCCCACAGATACGCAGTATTTT.